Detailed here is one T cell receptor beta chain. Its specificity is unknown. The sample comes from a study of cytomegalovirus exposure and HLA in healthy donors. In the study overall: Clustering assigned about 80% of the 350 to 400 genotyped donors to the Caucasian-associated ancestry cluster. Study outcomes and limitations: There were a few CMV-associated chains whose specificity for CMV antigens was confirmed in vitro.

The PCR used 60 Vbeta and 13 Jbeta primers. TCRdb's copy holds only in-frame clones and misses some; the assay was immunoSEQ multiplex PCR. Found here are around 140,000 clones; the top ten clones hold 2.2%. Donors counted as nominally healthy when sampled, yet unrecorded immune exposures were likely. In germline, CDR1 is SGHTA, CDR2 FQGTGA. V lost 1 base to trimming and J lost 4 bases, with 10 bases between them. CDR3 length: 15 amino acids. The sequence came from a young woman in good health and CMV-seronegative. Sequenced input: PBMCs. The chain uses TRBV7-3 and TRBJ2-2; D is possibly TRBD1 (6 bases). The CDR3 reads CASSLRQAPTGELFF. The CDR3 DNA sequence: TGTGCCAGCAGCTTAAGACAGGCCCCCACCGGGGAGCTGTTTTTT.